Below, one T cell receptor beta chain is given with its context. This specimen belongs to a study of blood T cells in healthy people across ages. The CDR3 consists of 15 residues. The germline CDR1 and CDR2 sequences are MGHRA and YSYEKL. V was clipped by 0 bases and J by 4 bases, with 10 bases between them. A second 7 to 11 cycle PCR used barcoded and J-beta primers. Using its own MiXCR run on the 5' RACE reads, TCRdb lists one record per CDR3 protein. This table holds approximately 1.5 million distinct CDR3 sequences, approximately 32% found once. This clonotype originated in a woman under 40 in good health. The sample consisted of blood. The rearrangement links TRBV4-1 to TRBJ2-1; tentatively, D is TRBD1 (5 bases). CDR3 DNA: TGCGCCAGCAGCCAAGATCCAGGGATTTACAATGAGCAGTTCTTC. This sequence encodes CASSQDPGIYNEQFF.